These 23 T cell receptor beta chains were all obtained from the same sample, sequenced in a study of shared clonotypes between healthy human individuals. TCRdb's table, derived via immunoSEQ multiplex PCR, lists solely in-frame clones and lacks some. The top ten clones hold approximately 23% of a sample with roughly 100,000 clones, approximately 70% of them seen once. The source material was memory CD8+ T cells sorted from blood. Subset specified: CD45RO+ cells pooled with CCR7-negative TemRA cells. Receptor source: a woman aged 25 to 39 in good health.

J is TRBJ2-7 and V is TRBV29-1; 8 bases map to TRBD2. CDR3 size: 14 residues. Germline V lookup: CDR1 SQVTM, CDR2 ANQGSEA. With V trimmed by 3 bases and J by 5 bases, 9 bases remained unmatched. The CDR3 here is CSVDGREGLDEQYF. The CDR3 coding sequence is TGCAGCGTTGATGGCCGGGAGGGATTGGACGAGCAGTACTTC.

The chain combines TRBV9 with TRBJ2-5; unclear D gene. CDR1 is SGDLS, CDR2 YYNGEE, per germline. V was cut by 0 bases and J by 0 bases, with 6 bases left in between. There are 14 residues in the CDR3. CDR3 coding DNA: TGTGCCAGCAGCGTAGCCGGAAACCAAGAGACCCAGTACTTC. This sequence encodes CASSVAGNQETQYF.

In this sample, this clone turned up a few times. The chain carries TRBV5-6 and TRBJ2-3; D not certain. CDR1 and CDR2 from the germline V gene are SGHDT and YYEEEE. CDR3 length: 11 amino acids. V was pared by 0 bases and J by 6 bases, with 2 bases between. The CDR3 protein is CASSLGDTQYF. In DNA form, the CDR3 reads TGTGCCAGCAGCTTGGGTGATACGCAGTATTTT.

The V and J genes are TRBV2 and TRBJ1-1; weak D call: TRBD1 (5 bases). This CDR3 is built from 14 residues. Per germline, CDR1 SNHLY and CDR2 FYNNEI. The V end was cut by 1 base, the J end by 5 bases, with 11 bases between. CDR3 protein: CASSEEGVRTEAFF. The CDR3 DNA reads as TGTGCCAGCAGTGAAGAAGGGGTTAGGACTGAAGCTTTCTTT.

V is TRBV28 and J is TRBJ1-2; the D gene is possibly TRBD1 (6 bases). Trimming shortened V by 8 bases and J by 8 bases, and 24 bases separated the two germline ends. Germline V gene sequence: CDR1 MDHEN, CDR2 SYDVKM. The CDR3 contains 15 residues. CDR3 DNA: TGTGCCAGCTTCATCCGCGGGGGCGCAGCGTTGGGCTACACCTTC. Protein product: CASFIRGGAALGYTF.

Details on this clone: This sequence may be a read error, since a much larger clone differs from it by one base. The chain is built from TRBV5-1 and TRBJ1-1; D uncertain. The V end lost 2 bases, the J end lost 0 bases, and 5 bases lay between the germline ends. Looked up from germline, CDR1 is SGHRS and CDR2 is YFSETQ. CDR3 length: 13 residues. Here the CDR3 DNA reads TGCGCCAGCAGCTTCGCAGTGAACACTGAAGCTTTCTTT. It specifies CASSFAVNTEAFF.

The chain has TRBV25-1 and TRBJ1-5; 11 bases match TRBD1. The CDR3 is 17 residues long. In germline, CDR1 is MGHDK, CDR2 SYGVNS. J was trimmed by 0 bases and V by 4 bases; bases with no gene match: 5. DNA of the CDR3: TGTGCCAGCAGTGGAGGGACAGGGGGGTATAGCAATCAGCCCCAGCATTTT. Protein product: CASSGGTGGYSNQPQHF.

This CDR3 reads CASSQPLATPFYEQFF. The CDR3, as DNA: TGTGCCAGCAGCCAGCCGCTAGCGACCCCCTTTTATGAGCAGTTCTTC. V usage is TRBV4-2 and J usage is TRBJ2-1; possible D gene TRBD2, 6 bases. V lost 3 bases, J lost 8 bases, and 20 bases lay in between. Looked up from germline, CDR1 is LGHNA and CDR2 is YNFKEQ. The CDR3 is 16 residues long.

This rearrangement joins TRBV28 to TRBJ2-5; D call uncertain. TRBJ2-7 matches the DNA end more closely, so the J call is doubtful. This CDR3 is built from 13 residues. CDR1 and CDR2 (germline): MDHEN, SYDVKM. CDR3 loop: CASSLSPVVEQYF. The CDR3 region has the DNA TGTGCCAGCAGTTTAAGCCCTGTGGTCGAGCAGTACTTC.

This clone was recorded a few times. The CDR3 DNA sequence: TGTGCCAGCAGCTTAAAACCCCCGGCGATGTATGCAGGGGAGCTGTTTTTT. Protein: CASSLKPPAMYAGELFF. V and J are TRBV7-2 and TRBJ2-2; D uncertain. V dropped 2 bases and J dropped 8 bases, with 21 bases sitting between them. CDR1 and CDR2 (germline): SGHTA, FQGNSA. The length of the CDR3 is 17 residues.

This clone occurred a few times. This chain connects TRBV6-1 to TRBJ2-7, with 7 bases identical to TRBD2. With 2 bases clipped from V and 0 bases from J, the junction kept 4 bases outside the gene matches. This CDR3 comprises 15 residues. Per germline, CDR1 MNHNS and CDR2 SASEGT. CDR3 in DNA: TGTGCCAGCAGTGAAAGGGCTAGCGGCTCCTACGAGCAGTACTTC. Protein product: CASSERASGSYEQYF.

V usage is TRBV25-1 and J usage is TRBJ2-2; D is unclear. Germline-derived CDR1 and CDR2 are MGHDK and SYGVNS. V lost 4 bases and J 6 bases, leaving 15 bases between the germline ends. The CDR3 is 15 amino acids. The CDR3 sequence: CASSAELFRPGELFF. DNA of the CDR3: TGTGCCAGCAGTGCCGAACTCTTTCGGCCCGGGGAGCTGTTTTTT.

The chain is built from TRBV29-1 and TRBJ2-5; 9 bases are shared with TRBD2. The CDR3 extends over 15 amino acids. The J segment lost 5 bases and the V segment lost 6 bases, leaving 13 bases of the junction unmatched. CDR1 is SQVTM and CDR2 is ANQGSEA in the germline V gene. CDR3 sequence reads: CSVRDIAGARETQYF. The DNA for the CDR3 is TGCAGCGTGCGGGATATAGCGGGAGCGCGCGAGACCCAGTACTTC.

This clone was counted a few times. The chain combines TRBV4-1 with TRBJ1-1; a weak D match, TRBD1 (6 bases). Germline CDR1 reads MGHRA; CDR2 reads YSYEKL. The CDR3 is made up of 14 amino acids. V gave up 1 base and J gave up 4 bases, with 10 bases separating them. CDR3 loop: CASSQVGGGTEAFF. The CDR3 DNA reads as TGCGCCAGCAGCCAAGTCGGGGGCGGCACTGAAGCTTTCTTT.

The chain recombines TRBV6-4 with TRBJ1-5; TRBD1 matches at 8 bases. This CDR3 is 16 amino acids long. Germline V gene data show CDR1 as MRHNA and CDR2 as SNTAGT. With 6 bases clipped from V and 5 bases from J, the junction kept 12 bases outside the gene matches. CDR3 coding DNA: TGTGCCAGCAGCCAGAAAAGACAGGGGACCCATCAGCCCCAGCATTTT. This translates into CASSQKRQGTHQPQHF.

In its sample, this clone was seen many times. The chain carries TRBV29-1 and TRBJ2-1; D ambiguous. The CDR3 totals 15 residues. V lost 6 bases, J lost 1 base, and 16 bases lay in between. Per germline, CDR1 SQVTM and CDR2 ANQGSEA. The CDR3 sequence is CSVHLYLSSYNEQFF. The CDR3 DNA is TGCAGCGTCCACCTTTACCTTAGTTCCTACAATGAGCAGTTCTTC.

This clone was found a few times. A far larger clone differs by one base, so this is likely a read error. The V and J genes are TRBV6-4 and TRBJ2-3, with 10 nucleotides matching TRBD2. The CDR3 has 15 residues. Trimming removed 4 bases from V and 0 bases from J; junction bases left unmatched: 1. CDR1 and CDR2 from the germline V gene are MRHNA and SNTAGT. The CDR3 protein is CASSATSGSTDTQYF. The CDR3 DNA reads TGTGCCAGCAGTGCGACTAGCGGGAGCACAGATACGCAGTATTTT.

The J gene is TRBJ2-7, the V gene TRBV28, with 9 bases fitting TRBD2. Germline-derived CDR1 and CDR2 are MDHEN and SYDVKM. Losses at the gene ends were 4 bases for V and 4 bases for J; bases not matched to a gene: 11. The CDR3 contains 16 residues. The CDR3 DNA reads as TGTGCCAGCAGTTCCACCATGGCGGGAGGGTTTTACGAGCAGTACTTC. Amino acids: CASSSTMAGGFYEQYF.

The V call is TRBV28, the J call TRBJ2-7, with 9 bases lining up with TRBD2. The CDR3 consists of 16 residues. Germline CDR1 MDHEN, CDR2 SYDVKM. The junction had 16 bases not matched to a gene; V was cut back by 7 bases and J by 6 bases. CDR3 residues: CASNSRWGREGAEQYF. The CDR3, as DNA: TGTGCCAGCAATTCGAGATGGGGGCGGGAGGGCGCCGAGCAGTACTTC. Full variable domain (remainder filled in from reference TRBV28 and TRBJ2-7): DVKVTQSSRYLVKRTGEKVFLECVQDMDHENMFWYRQDPGLGLRLIYFSYDVKMKEKGDIPEGYSVSREKKERFSLILESASTNQTSMYLCASNSRWGREGAEQYFGPGTRLTVT.

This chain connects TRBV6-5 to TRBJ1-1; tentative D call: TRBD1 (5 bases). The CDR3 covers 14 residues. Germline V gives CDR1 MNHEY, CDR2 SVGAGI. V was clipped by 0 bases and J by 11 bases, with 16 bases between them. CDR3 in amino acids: CASSYSSGDSGAFF. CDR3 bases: TGTGCCAGCAGTTACTCGAGTGGGGACTCCGGGGCTTTCTTT.

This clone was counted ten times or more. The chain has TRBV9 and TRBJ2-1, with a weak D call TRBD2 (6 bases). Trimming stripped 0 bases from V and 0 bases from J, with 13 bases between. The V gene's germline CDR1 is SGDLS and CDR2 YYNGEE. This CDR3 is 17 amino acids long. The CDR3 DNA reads TGTGCCAGCAGCGTAGCTTGGCGGGATGACTCCTACAATGAGCAGTTCTTC. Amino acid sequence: CASSVAWRDDSYNEQFF.

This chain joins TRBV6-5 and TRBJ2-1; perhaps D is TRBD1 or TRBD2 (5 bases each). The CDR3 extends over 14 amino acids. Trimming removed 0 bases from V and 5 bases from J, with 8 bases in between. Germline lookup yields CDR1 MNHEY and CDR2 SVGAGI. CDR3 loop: CASSYSGTHNEQFF. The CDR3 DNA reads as TGTGCCAGCAGTTACTCGGGGACCCACAATGAGCAGTTCTTC.

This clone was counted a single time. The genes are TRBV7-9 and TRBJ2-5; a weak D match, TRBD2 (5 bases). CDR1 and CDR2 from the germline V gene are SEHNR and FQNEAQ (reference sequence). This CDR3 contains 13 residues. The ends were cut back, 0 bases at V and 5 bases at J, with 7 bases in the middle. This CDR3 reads CASSLAGVETQYF. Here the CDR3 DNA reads TGTGCCAGCAGCTTAGCCGGGGTGGAGACCCAGTACTTC.